These 30 T cell receptor beta chains came from one sample sequenced in a study of T cells expressing NK-cell markers. From the 5' RACE reads, TCRdb lists one entry per CDR3 protein and no DNA. This specimen shows around 380,000 distinct CDR3 sequences; the ten leading clones hold about 10%. Sequenced material: blood T cells: a sorted CD56 or NKG2C T cell subset, CD4+ or CD8+ T cells, or bulk PBMC T cells (not recorded which). These receptors all come from a woman aged 50 to 60 in good health.

V usage is TRBV12-3 or TRBV12-4 and J usage is TRBJ2-1; TCRdb's D gene call, TRBD2, goes unchecked for lack of DNA. The CDR3 length is 19 residues. The CDR3 loop is CASSSSFIGGTSDYNEQFF.

V usage is TRBV27 and J usage is TRBJ1-5; absent DNA, TCRdb's TRBD1 call cannot be checked. This CDR3 comprises 15 residues. Germline V CDR1 and CDR2: MNHEY, SMNVEV (reference sequence). The CDR3 spells CASRTQGYRNQPQHF.

The V call is TRBV5-5, the J call TRBJ2-5; TCRdb's D gene call, TRBD2, goes unchecked for lack of DNA. The length of the CDR3 is 14 residues. Germline-derived CDR1 and CDR2 are SGHKS and YYEKEE (reference sequence). The chain's CDR3 is CASTPAGRGETQYF.

The chain employs TRBV6-6 and TRBJ1-1. CDR1 and CDR2 (germline): MNHNY, SVGAGI (reference sequence). The CDR3 extends over 14 amino acids. CDR3 amino acids: CASRPMGLRTEAFF.

This chain links TRBV5-1 with TRBJ2-6; TCRdb names TRBD1, which stays unverified in the absence of DNA. This CDR3 spans 18 amino acids. CDR1 is SGHRS and CDR2 is YFSETQ in the germline V gene. CDR3 amino acids: CASSPWDSVISGANVLTF.

The J gene is TRBJ1-2, the V gene TRBV5-1; TCRdb outputs TRBD1, but without DNA this stays unchecked. CDR1 SGHRS and CDR2 YFSETQ come from the germline V gene. The CDR3 has 18 amino acids. The CDR3 spells CASSVGGGRGNWYYGYTF.

V is TRBV28 and J is TRBJ2-3; lacking DNA, the TRBD1 call made by TCRdb goes unchecked. The CDR3 extends over 14 amino acids. The germline V gene encodes CDR1 MDHEN and CDR2 SYDVKM. CDR3: CASSPMDGGLTQYF.

The chain carries TRBV3-1 and TRBJ2-1; TCRdb calls TRBD1, which cannot be checked without DNA. CDR3 length equals 16 residues. CDR1 and CDR2 (germline): LGHDT, YNNKEL (reference sequence). This chain's CDR3 is CASSTRGTGILGEQFF.

V gene TRBV11-2 combines with J gene TRBJ2-3; TCRdb's D call, TRBD1, is unchecked because there is no DNA. CDR1 SGHAT and CDR2 FQNNGV come from the germline V gene. This CDR3 contains 14 residues. This chain's CDR3 is CASGRGLSPDTQYF. The full variable domain, in which reference TRBV11-2 and TRBJ2-3 provide the parts outside the CDR3, is EAGVAQSPRYKIIEKRQSVAFWCNPISGHATLYWYQQILGQGPKLLIQFQNNGVVDDSQLPKDRFSAERLKGVDSTLKIQPAKLEDSAVYLCASGRGLSPDTQYFGPGTRLTVL.

The V and J genes are TRBV4-1 and TRBJ2-1; the TRBD2 assignment by TCRdb is unverifiable without DNA. CDR3 length equals 18 residues. Per the germline V gene, CDR1 is MGHRA and CDR2 is YSYEKL. This CDR3 reads CASSQAGTSGGAYNEQFF.

V and J are TRBV12-3 or TRBV12-4 and TRBJ1-1; absent DNA, TCRdb's TRBD1 call cannot be checked. This CDR3 contains 14 residues. CDR3 protein: CASKRAGVNTEAFF.

This chain connects TRBV5-1 to TRBJ2-1; TCRdb selects TRBD1, and the lack of DNA leaves this call unchecked. This CDR3 has 17 amino acids. CDR1 and CDR2 from the germline V gene are SGHRS and YFSETQ. CDR3 in amino acids: CASSLEHPTGRVNEQFF.

The gene calls are TRBV20-1 and TRBJ2-1; lacking DNA, the TRBD2 call made by TCRdb goes unchecked. Germline V gene lookup returns CDR1 DFQATT and CDR2 SNEGSKA (reference sequence). CDR3 size: 15 residues. The CDR3 sequence is CSAPGPLAAYNEQFF.

This sequence joins TRBV4-1 and TRBJ2-1; TCRdb lists TRBD2, though no DNA is available to test this call. The length of the CDR3 is 16 residues. Germline values: CDR1 MGHRA, CDR2 YSYEKL. CDR3 sequence: CASSLGRGPGYNEQFF.

V usage is TRBV30 and J usage is TRBJ2-1; absent DNA, TCRdb's TRBD2 call cannot be checked. The V gene's germline CDR1 is GTSNPN and CDR2 SVGIG (reference sequence). This CDR3 spans 15 amino acids. The CDR3: CAWSRTSGSYNEQFF.

The V call is TRBV10-3, the J call TRBJ2-5; the D gene TCRdb calls, TRBD2, cannot be checked with no DNA. CDR3 length: 15 amino acids. In germline, CDR1 is ENHRY, CDR2 SYGVKD. The CDR3 region is CAISTGPPAQETQYF.

The chain uses TRBV4-2 and TRBJ2-5; with no DNA, the TCRdb D assignment of TRBD2 cannot be verified. The CDR3 consists of 18 residues. The germline V gene encodes CDR1 LGHNA and CDR2 YNFKEQ. The chain's CDR3 is CASSPLEAGAIQGQTQYF.

This chain links TRBV5-4 with TRBJ2-3; as DNA is missing, the TRBD2 call by TCRdb cannot be tested. The CDR3 contains 16 residues. Germline V CDR1 and CDR2: SGHNT, YYREEE (reference sequence). CDR3 in amino acids: CASSRPLAGGVDTQYF.

The V gene is TRBV7-9, the J gene TRBJ2-1; TCRdb designates TRBD2, a call that cannot be tested without DNA. Per the germline V gene, CDR1 is SEHNR and CDR2 is FQNEAQ (reference sequence). This CDR3 has 15 amino acids. CDR3 sequence reads: CASSAPGRLGNEQFF.

The chain recombines TRBV20-1 with TRBJ2-1; the TCRdb D gene call, TRBD2, has no DNA to confirm it. CDR3 length: 14 amino acids. Germline V gene lookup returns CDR1 DFQATT and CDR2 SNEGSKA (reference sequence). The CDR3 is CSAAVREGYNEQFF.

The rearrangement joins TRBV6-1 to TRBJ2-2; TCRdb outputs TRBD1, but without DNA this stays unchecked. This CDR3 has 14 amino acids. Germline V CDR1 and CDR2: MNHNS, SASEGT. The CDR3 spells CASSPGGNTGELFF.

This chain uses TRBV20-1 with TRBJ2-1; TCRdb's D call of TRBD2 is untestable without DNA. In germline, CDR1 is DFQATT, CDR2 SNEGSKA (reference sequence). The CDR3 has 16 residues. CDR3 amino acids: CSAPRSGRILPGEQFF.

The rearrangement links TRBV19 to TRBJ2-1; TCRdb reports TRBD2, a call that lacks DNA to check it against. Germline CDR1 LNHDA, CDR2 SQIVND (reference sequence). The CDR3 is 15 residues long. This CDR3 is CASRVTSGKGNEQFF.

The chain couples TRBV29-1 to TRBJ2-3. Germline CDR1 is SQVTM and CDR2 is ANQGSEA. The CDR3 spans 13 residues. The CDR3 region is CSVAHLSTDTQYF.

This chain uses TRBV5-1 with TRBJ2-4; lacking DNA, the TRBD1 call made by TCRdb goes unchecked. In germline, CDR1 is SGHRS, CDR2 YFSETQ. The CDR3 covers 15 residues. The CDR3 sequence is CASSPGTGRINIQYF.

CDR3 protein: CSARGTSGRFYTQYF. The chain has TRBV20-1 and TRBJ2-3; TCRdb outputs TRBD2, but without DNA this stays unchecked. Per germline, CDR1 DFQATT and CDR2 SNEGSKA (reference sequence). This CDR3 is 15 amino acids long.

The chain recombines TRBV7-9 with TRBJ1-6; TCRdb indicates TRBD1, and absent DNA this call remains unverified. This CDR3 is built from 15 residues. CDR1 and CDR2 (germline): SEHNR, FQNEAQ (reference sequence). The CDR3 sequence: CASSFAGGYNSPLHF. The whole variable domain, filled in from reference TRBV7-9 and TRBJ1-6, reads DTGVSQNPRHKITKRGQNVTFRCDPISEHNRLYWYRQTLGQGPEFLTYFQNEAQLEKSRLLSDRFSAERPKGSFSTLEIQRTEQGDSAMYLCASSFAGGYNSPLHFGNGTRLTVT.

The CDR3 here is CASSQALSASQGETQYF. This sequence joins TRBV3-1 and TRBJ2-5; TCRdb's assignment of TRBD1 cannot be checked, as there is no DNA. CDR3 length: 17 residues. Germline V lookup: CDR1 LGHDT, CDR2 YNNKEL (reference sequence).

The chain is built from TRBV12-3 or TRBV12-4 and TRBJ1-6; no DNA is available, so the TRBD1 call from TCRdb remains unchecked. This CDR3 is 15 amino acids long. CDR3 protein: CASSLGTGYNSPLHF.

This chain joins TRBV6-5 and TRBJ1-1; the TRBD1 assignment by TCRdb is unverifiable without DNA. The V gene's germline CDR1 is MNHEY and CDR2 SVGAGI. The CDR3 contains 13 residues. CDR3: CASSRGIGTEAFF.